These 4 T cell receptor beta chains share one sample of origin, sequenced in a study of blood T cell repertoires in COVID-19 (dated by TCRdb to about 2020). Libraries were prepared through the immunoSEQ multiplex PCR assay. Entries here come from immuneACCESS through TCRdb and include only in-frame sequences with V and J called. Some clones fail to appear in such tables; in the studies checked, an unresolved V gene covers under half of the shortfall, and the cause of the remainder is unknown. The sample data list approximately 230,000 clones, and 85% to 90% of these were observed just once. The ten largest clones capture around 1.8% of the sample. Sequencing input: PBMCs or T cells enriched from blood (not recorded which). Source of these receptors: a middle-aged man who had recovered from COVID-19.

This chain connects TRBV30 to TRBJ1-1; D possibly corresponds to TRBD1 (5 bases). This CDR3 comprises 12 residues. The V gene lost 3 bases and the J gene lost 6 bases, with 11 bases spanning the gap. Looked up from germline, CDR1 is GTSNPN and CDR2 is SVGIG (reference sequence). This CDR3 reads CAWSRDYSEAFF. The DNA of the CDR3 is TGTGCCTGGAGCAGGGATTACTCTGAAGCTTTCTTT.

J is TRBJ1-4 and V is TRBV7-9, with 10 bases lining up with TRBD1. The CDR3 spans 15 residues. V lost 11 bases, J lost 0 bases, and 6 bases stayed unmatched. Germline CDR1 and CDR2: SEHNR and FQNEAQ (reference sequence). CDR3: CAGGQGVATNEKLFF. The DNA for the CDR3 is TGTGCCGGCGGACAGGGGGTTGCAACTAATGAAAAACTGTTTTTT.

In its sample, this clone was seen a few times. This rearrangement joins TRBV2 to TRBJ2-1; 7 nucleotides line up with TRBD1. V shed 4 bases, J shed 0 bases, and the junction held 3 bases outside the gene matches. The CDR3 sequence is 15 residues long. Germline lookup yields CDR1 SNHLY and CDR2 FYNNEI. CDR3 DNA sequence: TGTGCCAGCAGTGGACAGGGTAGCTCCTACAATGAGCAGTTCTTC. It codes for CASSGQGSSYNEQFF. Full variable domain (remainder filled in from reference TRBV2 and TRBJ2-1): EPEVTQTPSHQVTQMGQEVILRCVPISNHLYFYWYRQILGQKVEFLVSFYNNEISEKSEIFDDQFSVERPDGSNFTLKIRSTKLEDSAMYFCASSGQGSSYNEQFFGPGTRLTVL.

V usage is TRBV28 and J usage is TRBJ1-5; TRBD1 aligns across 7 bases. CDR3 length: 15 amino acids. Per germline, CDR1 MDHEN and CDR2 SYDVKM. With V trimmed by 6 bases and J by 5 bases, 10 bases remained unmatched. In DNA form, the CDR3 reads TGTGCCAGCAGACCCGCCGGGACAGACTATCAGCCCCAGCATTTT. Protein sequence: CASRPAGTDYQPQHF.